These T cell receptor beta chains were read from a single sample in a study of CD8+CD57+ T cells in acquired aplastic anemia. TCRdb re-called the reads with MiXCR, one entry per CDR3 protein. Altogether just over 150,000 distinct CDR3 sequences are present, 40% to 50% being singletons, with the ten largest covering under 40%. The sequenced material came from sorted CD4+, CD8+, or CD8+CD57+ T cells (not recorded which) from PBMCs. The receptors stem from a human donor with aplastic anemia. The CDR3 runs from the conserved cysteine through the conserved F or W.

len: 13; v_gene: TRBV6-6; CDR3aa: CASSPPVQETQYF
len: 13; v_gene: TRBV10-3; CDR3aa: CAIRTGEDEKLFF
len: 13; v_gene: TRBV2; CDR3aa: CASSAAGNQPQHF
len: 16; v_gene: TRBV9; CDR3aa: CASSQWTGTINNEQFF
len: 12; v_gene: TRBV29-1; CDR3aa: CSVQTENTEAFF
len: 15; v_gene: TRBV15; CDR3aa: CATSRTGTSGYEQYF
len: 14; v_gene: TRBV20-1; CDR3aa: CSARPGTGDYEQYF
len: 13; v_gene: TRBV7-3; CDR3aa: CASSLSSDQPQHF
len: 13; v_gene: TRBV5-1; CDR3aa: CASSPKINYEQYF
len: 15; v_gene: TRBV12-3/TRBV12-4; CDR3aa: CASSLSGDNEETQYF
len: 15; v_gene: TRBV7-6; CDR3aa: CASSEGGQGIYEQYF
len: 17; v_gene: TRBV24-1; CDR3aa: CATSDPLAARGTGELFF
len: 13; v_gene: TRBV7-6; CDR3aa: CASSLTYNSPLHF
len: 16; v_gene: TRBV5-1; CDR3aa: CASSHGQGAKSYGYTF
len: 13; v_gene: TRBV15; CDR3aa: CATSIDLNTEAFF
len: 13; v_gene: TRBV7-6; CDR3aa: CASKGVDTDTQYF
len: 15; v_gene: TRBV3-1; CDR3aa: CASSQRRTGVNEQFF
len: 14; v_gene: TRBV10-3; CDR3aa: CAIRTSGNDNEQFF
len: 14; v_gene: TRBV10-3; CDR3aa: CAISVQRESYEQYF
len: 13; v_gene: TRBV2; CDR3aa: CASSVSSTGELFF
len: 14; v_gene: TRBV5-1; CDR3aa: CASRWYGSADTQYF
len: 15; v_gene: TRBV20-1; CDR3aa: CSARGWGKTYNKQFF
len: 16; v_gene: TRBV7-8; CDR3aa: CASSLEGDRGLSGYTF
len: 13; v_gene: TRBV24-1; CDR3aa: CATSEGGNEKLFF
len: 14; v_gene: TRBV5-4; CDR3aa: CASSLSPNTGELFF
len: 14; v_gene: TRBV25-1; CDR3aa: CASSDLRGSYGYTF
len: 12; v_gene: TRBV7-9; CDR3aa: CASSFLSTPLHF
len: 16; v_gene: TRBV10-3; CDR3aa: CAISERTSGSYNEQFF
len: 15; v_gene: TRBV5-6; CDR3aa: CASSLQDGQGSGYTF
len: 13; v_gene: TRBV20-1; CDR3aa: CSAEMTEAQPQHF
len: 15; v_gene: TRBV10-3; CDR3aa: CAISIPGQGIYGYTF
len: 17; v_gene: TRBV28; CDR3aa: CASRATSGRRFHNEQFF
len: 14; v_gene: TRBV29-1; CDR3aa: CSTEGAGFTDTQYF